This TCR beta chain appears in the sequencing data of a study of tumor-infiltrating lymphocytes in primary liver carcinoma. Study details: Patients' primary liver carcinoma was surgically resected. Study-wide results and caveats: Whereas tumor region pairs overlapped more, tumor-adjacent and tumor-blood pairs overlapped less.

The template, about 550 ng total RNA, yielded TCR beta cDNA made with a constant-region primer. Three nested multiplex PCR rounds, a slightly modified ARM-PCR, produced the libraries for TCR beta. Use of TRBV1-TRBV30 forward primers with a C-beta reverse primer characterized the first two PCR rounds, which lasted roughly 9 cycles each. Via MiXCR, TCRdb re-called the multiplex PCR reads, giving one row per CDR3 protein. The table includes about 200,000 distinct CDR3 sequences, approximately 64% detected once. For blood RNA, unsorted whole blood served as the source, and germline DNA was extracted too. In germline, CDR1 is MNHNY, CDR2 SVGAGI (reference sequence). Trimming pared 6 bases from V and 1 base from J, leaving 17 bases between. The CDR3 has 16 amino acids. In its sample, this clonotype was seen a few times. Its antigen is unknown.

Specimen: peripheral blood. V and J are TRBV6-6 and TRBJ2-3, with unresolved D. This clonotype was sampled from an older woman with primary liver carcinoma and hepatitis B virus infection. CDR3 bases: TGTGCCAGCAGCTTACTGACGGTTGGGGGCACAGATACGCAGTATTTT. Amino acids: CASSLLTVGGTDTQYF.